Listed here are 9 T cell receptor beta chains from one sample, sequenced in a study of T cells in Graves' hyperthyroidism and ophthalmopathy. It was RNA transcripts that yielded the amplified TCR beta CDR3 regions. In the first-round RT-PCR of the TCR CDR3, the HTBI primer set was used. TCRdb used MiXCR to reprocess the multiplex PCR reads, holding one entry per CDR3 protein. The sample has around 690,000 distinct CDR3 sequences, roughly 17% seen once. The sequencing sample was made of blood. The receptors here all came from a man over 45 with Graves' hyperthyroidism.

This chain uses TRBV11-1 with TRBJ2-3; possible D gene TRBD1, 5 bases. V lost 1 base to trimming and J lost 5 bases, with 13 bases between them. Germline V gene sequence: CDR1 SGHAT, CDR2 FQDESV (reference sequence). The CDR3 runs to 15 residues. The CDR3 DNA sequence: TGTGCCAGCAGCTTAGATACAGGATTGATAGATACGCAGTATTTT. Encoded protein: CASSLDTGLIDTQYF.

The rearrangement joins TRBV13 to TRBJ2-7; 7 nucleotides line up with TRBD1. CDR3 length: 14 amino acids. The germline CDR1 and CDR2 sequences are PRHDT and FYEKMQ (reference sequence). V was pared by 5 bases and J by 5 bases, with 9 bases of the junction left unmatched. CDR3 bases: TGTGCCAGCAGCACCCGACAGGGTCGCGACGAGCAGTACTTC. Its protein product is CASSTRQGRDEQYF.

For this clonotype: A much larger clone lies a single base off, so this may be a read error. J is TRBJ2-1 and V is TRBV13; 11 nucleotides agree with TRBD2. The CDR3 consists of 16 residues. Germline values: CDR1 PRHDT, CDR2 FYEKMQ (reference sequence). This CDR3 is CASSSGLAEPYYEQFF. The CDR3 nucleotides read TGTGCCAGCAGCTCGGGACTAGCGGAGCCCTACTATGAGCAGTTCTTC.

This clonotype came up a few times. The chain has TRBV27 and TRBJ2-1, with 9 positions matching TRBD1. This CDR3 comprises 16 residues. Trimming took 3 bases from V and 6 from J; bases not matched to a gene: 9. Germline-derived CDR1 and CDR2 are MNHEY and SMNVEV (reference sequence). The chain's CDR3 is CASSFYRGLGFNEQFF. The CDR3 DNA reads TGTGCCAGCAGTTTTTACAGGGGGCTGGGGTTCAATGAGCAGTTCTTC.

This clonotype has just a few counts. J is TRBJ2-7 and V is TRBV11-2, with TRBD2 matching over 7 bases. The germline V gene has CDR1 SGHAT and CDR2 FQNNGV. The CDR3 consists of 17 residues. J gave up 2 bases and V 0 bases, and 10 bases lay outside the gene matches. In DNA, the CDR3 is TGTGCCAGCAGCTTAGATCGTCTGGGTGGGAGGGCCTACGAGCAGTACTTC. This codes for CASSLDRLGGRAYEQYF.

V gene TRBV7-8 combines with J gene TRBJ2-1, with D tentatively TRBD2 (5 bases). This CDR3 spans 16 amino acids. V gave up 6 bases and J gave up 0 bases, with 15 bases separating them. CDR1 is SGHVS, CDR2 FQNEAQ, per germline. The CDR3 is CASSSGVGSSYNEQFF. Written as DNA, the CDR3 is TGTGCCAGCAGTTCCGGTGTGGGGAGCTCCTACAATGAGCAGTTCTTC.

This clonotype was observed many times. In nucleotides, the CDR3 is TGTGCCTGGAGTGTAACGGCTTACTACGAGCAGTACTTC. This translates into CAWSVTAYYEQYF. V usage is TRBV30 and J usage is TRBJ2-7; D remains unclear. The CDR3 loop spans 13 amino acids. The V end was cut by 0 bases, the J end by 3 bases, with 9 bases between. CDR1 is GTSNPN and CDR2 is SVGIG in the germline V gene (reference sequence).

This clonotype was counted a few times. The CDR3 DNA sequence: TGTGCCAGCAGCATTGGGGTAACATCATCCCTCGACGAGCAGTACTTC. This gives the protein CASSIGVTSSLDEQYF. V gene TRBV5-8 combines with J gene TRBJ2-7; D unclear. The CDR3 totals 16 residues. Trimming removed 4 bases from V and 5 bases from J, with 22 bases in between. CDR1 is SGHTS, CDR2 YDEGEE, per germline.

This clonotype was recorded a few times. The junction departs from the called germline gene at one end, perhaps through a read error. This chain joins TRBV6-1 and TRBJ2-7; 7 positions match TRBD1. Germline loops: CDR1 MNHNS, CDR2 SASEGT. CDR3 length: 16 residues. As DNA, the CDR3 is TGTGCCGGCAGGGGTAACGGAATGCAGGACAGGCGAGAGCAGTACTTC. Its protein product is CAGRGNGMQDRREQYF.